This T cell receptor (beta chain) was identified in a study of tumor and adjacent non-tumor tissue in lung cancer. Study in general: Patients were aged about 30 to 76, about 10 men and about 5 women, stage I to III. On average, productive TCRbeta reads reached about 4.17 million per sample. Study results and caveats: In normal lung, the top 100 clones were significantly more dominant than in tumor.

Germline CDR1 reads SQVTM; CDR2 reads ANQGSEA. This CDR3 has 14 amino acids. V lost 5 bases to trimming and J lost 5 bases, with 17 bases between them. A note on this clonotype: Its target is unknown.

No cell sorting was done before RNA was extracted from the tissue. TCRbeta libraries were built with three rounds of nested PCR, modified from ARM-PCR. One entry per CDR3 protein, called by TCRdb with MiXCR from the multiplex PCR reads. The data show 76,000 or so distinct CDR3 sequences, around 70% seen once. The TCR originated in a woman aged 70-85 years with non-small cell lung cancer. This chain joins TRBV29-1 and TRBJ2-3, with no clear D. Sequenced: lung tumor tissue. The CDR3 nucleotides read TGCAGCGTTAAAGGAGAAGATCCCGAAGATACGCAGTATTTT. This sequence encodes CSVKGEDPEDTQYF.